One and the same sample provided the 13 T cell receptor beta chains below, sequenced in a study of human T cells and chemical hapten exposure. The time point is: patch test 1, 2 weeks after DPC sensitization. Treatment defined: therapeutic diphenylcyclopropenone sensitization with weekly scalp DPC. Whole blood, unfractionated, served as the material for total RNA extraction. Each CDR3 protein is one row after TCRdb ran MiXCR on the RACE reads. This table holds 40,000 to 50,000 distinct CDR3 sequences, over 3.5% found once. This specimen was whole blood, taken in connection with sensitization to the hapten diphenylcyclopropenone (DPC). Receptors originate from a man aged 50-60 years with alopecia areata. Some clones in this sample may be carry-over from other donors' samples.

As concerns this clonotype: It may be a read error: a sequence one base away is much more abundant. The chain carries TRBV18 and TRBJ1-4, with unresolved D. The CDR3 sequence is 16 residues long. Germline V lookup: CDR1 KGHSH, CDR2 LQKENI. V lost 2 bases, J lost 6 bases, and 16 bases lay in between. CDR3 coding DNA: TGTGCCAGCTCACCATGGAGCAGTATAGGTGATGAAAAACTGTTTTTT. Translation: CASSPWSSIGDEKLFF.

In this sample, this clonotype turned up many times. This chain's CDR3 is CASSDRANQPQHF. In DNA form, the CDR3 reads TGTGCCAGCAGCGACAGGGCCAATCAGCCCCAGCATTTT. The gene calls are TRBV28 and TRBJ1-5; 7 bases align to TRBD1. With 6 bases clipped from V and 3 bases from J, the junction kept 2 bases outside the gene matches. The V gene's germline CDR1 is MDHEN and CDR2 SYDVKM. The CDR3 extends over 13 amino acids.

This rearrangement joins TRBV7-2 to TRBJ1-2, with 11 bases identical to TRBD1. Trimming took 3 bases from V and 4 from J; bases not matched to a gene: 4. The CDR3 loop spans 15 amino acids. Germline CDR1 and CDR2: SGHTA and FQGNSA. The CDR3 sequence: CASSFEGQGGYGYTF. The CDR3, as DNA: TGTGCCAGCAGCTTCGAGGGACAGGGGGGCTATGGCTACACCTTC.

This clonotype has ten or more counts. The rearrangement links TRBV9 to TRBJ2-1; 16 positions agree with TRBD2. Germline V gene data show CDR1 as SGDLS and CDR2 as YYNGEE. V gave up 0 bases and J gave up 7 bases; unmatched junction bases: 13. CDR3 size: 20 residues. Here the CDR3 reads CASSVGSGGLAGGPWNEQFF. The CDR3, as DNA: TGTGCCAGCAGCGTAGGTTCGGGGGGACTAGCGGGAGGGCCATGGAATGAGCAGTTCTTC.

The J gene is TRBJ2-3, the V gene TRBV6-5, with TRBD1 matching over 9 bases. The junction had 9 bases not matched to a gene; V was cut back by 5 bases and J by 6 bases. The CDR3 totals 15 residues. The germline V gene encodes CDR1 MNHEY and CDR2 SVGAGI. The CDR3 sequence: CASSQSGTGLDTQYF. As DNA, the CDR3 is TGTGCCAGCAGTCAATCCGGGACAGGGTTGGATACGCAGTATTTT.

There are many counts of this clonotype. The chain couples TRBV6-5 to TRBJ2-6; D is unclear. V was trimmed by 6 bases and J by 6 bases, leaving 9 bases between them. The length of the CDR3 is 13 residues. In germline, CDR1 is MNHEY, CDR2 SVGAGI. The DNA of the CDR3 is TGTGCCAGCAGCCTAGAAACGGCCAACGTCCTGACTTTC. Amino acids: CASSLETANVLTF.

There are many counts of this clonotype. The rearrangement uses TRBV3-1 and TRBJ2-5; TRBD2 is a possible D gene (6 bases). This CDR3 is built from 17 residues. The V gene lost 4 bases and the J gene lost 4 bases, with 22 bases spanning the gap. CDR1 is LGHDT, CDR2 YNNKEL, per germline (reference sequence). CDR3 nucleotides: TGTGCCAGCAGCCCCTCTTCCGGCGGAGGGCTAGGAGAGACCCAGTACTTC. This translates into CASSPSSGGGLGETQYF.

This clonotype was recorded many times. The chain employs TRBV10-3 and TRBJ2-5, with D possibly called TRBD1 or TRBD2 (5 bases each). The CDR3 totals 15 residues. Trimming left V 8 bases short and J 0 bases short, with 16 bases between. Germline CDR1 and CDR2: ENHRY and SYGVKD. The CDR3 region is CAIRGAGWYQETQYF. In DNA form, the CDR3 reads TGTGCCATCCGAGGGGCAGGATGGTACCAAGAGACCCAGTACTTC.

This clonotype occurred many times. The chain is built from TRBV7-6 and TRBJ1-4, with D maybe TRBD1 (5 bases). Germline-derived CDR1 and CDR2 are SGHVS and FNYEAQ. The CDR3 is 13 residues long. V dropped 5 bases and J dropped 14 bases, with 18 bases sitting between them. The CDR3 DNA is TGTGCCAGCAGCGCAAGATTGGGGGGGACGCTGTTTTTT. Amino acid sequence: CASSARLGGTLFF. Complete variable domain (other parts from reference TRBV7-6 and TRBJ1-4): GAGVSQSPRYKVTKRGQDVALRCDPISGHVSLYWYRQALGQGPEFLTYFNYEAQQDKSGLPNDRFSAERPEGSISTLTIQRTEQRDSAMYRCASSARLGGTLFFGSGTQLSVL.

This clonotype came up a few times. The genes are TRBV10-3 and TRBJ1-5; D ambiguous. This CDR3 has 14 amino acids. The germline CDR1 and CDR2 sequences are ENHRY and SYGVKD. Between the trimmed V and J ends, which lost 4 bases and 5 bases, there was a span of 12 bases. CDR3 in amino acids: CAISGARSDQPQHF. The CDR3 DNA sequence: TGTGCCATCAGTGGAGCCAGGTCGGATCAGCCCCAGCATTTT.

The CDR3 loop is CASSPGLAGDNEQFF. CDR3 coding DNA: TGTGCCAGCAGTCCGGGACTAGCGGGGGACAATGAGCAGTTCTTC. The rearrangement joins TRBV12-3 or TRBV12-4 to TRBJ2-1; 14 bases align to TRBD2. This CDR3 contains 15 residues. After removal of 5 bases from V and 5 bases from J, the junction contained 2 bases not matched to a gene.

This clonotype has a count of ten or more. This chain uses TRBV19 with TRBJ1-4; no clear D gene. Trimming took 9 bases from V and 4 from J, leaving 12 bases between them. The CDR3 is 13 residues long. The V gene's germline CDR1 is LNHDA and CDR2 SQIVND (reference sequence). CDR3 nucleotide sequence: TGTGCCAGCCAGGAGCAGAGTAATGAAAAACTGTTTTTT. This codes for CASQEQSNEKLFF.

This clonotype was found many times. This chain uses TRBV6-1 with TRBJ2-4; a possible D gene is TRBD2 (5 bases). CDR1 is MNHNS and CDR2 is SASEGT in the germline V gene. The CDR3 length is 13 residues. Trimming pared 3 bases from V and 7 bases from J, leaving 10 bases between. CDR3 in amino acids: CASSDSAWNIQYF. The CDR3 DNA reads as TGTGCCAGCAGTGATAGCGCTTGGAACATTCAGTACTTC.